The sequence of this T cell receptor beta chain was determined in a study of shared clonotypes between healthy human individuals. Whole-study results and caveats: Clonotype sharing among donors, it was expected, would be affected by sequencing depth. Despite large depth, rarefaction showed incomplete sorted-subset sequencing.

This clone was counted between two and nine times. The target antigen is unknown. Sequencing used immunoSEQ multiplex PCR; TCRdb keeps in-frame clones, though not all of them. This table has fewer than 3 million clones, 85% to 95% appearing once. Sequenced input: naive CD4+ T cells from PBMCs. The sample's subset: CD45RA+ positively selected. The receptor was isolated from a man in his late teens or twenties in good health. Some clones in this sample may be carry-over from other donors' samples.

The CDR3 DNA follows: TGCAGCGGCGGACGAAGTGAAGCTTTCTTT. Translation gives CSGGRSEAFF. The rearrangement joins TRBV29-1 to TRBJ1-1; D ambiguous. The germline CDR1 and CDR2 sequences are SQVTM and ANQGSEA. The CDR3 sequence is 10 residues long. The V and J ends lost 7 bases and 7 bases respectively, with 10 bases between them.